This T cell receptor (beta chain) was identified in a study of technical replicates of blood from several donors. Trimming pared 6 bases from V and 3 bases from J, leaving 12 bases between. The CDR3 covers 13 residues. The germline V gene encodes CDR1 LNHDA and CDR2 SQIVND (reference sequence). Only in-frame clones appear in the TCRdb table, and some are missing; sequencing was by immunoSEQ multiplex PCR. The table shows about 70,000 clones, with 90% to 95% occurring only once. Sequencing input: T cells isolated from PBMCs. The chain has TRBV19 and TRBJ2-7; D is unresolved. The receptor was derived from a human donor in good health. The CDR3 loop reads CASSPPTHYEQYF. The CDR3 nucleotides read TGTGCCAGTAGCCCGCCTACCCACTACGAGCAGTACTTC.